This TCR beta chain originates from a study of CXCR3-negative and CXCR3-positive naive CD8 T cells. Study-wide background: Roughly 1.5 +/- 0.3 million TRB reads came from each library, giving about 135 million in total.

Germline values: CDR1 SQVTM, CDR2 ANQGSEA. The CDR3 is 14 residues long. Within the CD8+ T cell compartment, naive cells were CD45RO-CCR7+CD27+CD95-. 5' RACE that incorporated UMI labels was used to prepare the TRB cDNA libraries. TCRdb reanalyzed the 5' RACE reads, giving one entry per CDR3 protein sequence and no DNA. The listing records some 66,000 distinct CDR3 sequences. Sequenced input: naive CXCR3- CD8+ T cells from blood. This sample's subset: CD45RO-CCR7+CD27+CD95- naive CD8+ T cells lacking CXCR3 (TNR3-). V and J are TRBV29-1 and TRBJ1-1; the D call from TCRdb, TRBD1, cannot be confirmed without DNA. The source of this sequence is a human donor in good health. Some clones in this sample may be carry-over from other donors' samples. The CDR3 is CSALTGGPDTEAFF.